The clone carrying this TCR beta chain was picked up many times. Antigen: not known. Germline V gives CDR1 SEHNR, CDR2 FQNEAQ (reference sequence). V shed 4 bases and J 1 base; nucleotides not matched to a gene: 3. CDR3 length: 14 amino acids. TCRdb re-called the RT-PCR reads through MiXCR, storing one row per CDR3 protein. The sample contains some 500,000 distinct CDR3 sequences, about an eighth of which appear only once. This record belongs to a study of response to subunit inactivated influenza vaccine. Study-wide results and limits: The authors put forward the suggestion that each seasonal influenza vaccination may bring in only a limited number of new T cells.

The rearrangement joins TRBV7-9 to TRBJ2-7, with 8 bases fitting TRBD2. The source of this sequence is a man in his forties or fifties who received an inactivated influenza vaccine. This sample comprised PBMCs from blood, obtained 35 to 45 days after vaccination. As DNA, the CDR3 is TGTGCCAGCAGCTCCGGGACTAGTTCCTACGAGCAGTACTTC. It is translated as CASSSGTSSYEQYF.